This is a list of T cell receptor beta chains from one sample in a study of glioma-infiltrating T cells. TCRdb used MiXCR to reprocess the multiplex PCR reads, holding one entry per CDR3 protein. The table records about 89,000 distinct CDR3 sequences, 23% of them present only once. The sample was glioma tissue, nonneoplastic brain tissue, or PBMCs (not recorded which). All receptors come from a human donor with low-grade glioma or glioblastoma, undergoing nonglioma brain surgery, or in good health (not recorded which). The CDR3 runs from the conserved cysteine through the conserved F or W. D genes are given only for firm matches. Clone size, where shown, is once, few, many, or a class for clones that have expanded.

size | J | D | V | DNA | CDR3
NA | TRBJ1-1 | NA | TRBV27 | TGTGCCAGCAGTCCCTCCCCAGGGAACACTAAAGCTTTCTTT | CASSPSPGNTKAFF
many | TRBJ2-1 | TRBD1 | TRBV6-1 | TGTGCCAGCAAGCTCACAGGGGGTATTTACAATGAGCAGTTCTTC | CASKLTGGIYNEQFF
many | TRBJ2-7 | NA | TRBV18 | TGTGCCAGCTCACCAGAGGGCCACGAGCAGTACTTC | CASSPEGHEQYF
NA | TRBJ2-2 | NA | TRBV3-1 | TGTGCCAGCAGCCCCTGGGGCCGGGAGCTGTTTTTT | CASSPWGRELFF
many | TRBJ2-1 | NA | TRBV10-1 | TGCGCCAGCAGTGAGTCGAACGGGGGCGGCTACAATGAGCAGTTCTTC | CASSESNGGGYNEQFF
many | TRBJ2-2 | TRBD2 | TRBV7-8 | TGTGCCAGCAGCCACCGACTAGCGGGAATTACCGGGGAGCTGTTTTTT | CASSHRLAGITGELFF
many | TRBJ2-1 | NA | TRBV20-1 | TGCAGTGCTCTCTCATTCGGGGCTGGGATTTACAATGAGCAGTTCTTC | CSALSFGAGIYNEQFF
many | TRBJ2-5 | NA | TRBV7-9 | TGTGCCAGCCGCAGGCCGGGGGCAGGGCAAGAGACCCAGTACTTC | CASRRPGAGQETQYF
many | TRBJ1-1 | NA | TRBV20-1 | TGCAGTGCTGGTACCCCAGGACGGACTGAAGCTTTCTTT | CSAGTPGRTEAFF
NA | TRBJ1-1 | NA | TRBV20-1 | TGCAGTGCCCCCCCGACTGAAGCTTCCTTT | CSAPPTEASF
many | TRBJ2-7 | TRBD1 | TRBV5-1 | TGCGCCAGCAAATCGACAGGGGGCTTCAACGAGCAGTACTTC | CASKSTGGFNEQYF
many | TRBJ2-7 | TRBD2 | TRBV6-1 | TGTGCCAGCAGGACCGGGACTAGCGGGACGTACGAGCAGTACTTC | CASRTGTSGTYEQYF
many | TRBJ2-5 | NA | TRBV7-2 | TGTGCCAGCAGCAATTTCGTCGGGGCCCAGTACTTC | CASSNFVGAQYF
many | TRBJ2-7 | TRBD1 | TRBV20-1 | TGCAGTGCTGAGGGACAGGGCCCGTTCCGGGAGCAGTACTTC | CSAEGQGPFREQYF
many | TRBJ2-5 | NA | TRBV15 | TGTGCCACCAGCAGAGGTCGGGGAGAGACCCAGTACTTC | CATSRGRGETQYF
NA | TRBJ2-2 | NA | TRBV14 | TGTGCCAGCAGCCAAAGACTAGCCGGGGAGCTGTTTTTT | CASSQRLAGELFF
few | TRBJ2-5 | NA | TRBV10-2 | TGCGCCAGCAGTACCCACCTAGCTTTCCAAGAGACCCAGTACTTC | CASSTHLAFQETQYF
many | TRBJ2-3 | TRBD1 | TRBV18 | TGTGCCAGCTCACCACCGGGACAGGGAGTCACAGATACGCAGTATTTT | CASSPPGQGVTDTQYF
NA | TRBJ2-3 | TRBD2 | TRBV6-6 | TGTGCCAGTAGTGGACTAGGTACGCAGTATTTT | CASSGLGTQYF
few | TRBJ2-3 | TRBD1 | TRBV19 | TGTGCCAGGTACAGGACAGGCAGCACAGATACGCAGTATTTT | CARYRTGSTDTQYF
many | TRBJ1-1 | NA | TRBV3-1 | TGTGCCAGCAGCCATAACTCGGGCACTGAAGCTTTCTTT | CASSHNSGTEAFF
many | TRBJ2-1 | TRBD2 | TRBV7-8 | TGTGCCAGCAGGAGGACGGGGGGACTACGGGATGAGCAGTTCTTC | CASRRTGGLRDEQFF
NA | TRBJ2-7 | TRBD2 | TRBV29-1 | TGCAGCGTTGAGAGACTAGCGGGGATGAGCTACGAGCAGTACTTC | CSVERLAGMSYEQYF
NA | TRBJ2-1 | NA | TRBV11-2 | TGTGCCAGCAGCTTAGCGGGGGCCTCCAACAATGAGCAGTTCTTC | CASSLAGASNNEQFF
many | TRBJ1-5 | NA | TRBV7-6 | TGTGCCAGCAGCTTAGAAGGTGTTAATCAGCCCCAGCATTTT | CASSLEGVNQPQHF